The clone carrying this T cell receptor beta chain was counted a single time. Antigen unknown. Indicated time point: newly diagnosed, previously untreated cHL patient sample. Magnetic depletion of unwanted cells isolated CD4+ T cells from thawed PBMCs. The authors used newly diagnosed, untreated classical Hodgkin lymphoma PBMCs as comparison. V dropped 2 bases and J dropped 5 bases, with 3 bases sitting between them. CDR1 and CDR2 from the germline V gene are SGHRS and YFSETQ. The CDR3 extends over 11 amino acids. The data are from a study of PD-1 blockade in classical Hodgkin lymphoma. The study, taken as a whole, reports: Why repertoires differed is undefined; disease activity or prior therapy possibly contributed. The study reported lower baseline TCR diversity in newly diagnosed patients than in healthy donors.

Libraries were prepared by immunoSEQ multiplex PCR; TCRdb keeps only in-frame clonotypes and omits some of them. The sample carries about 3,300 clones, 84% recorded once. The sequencing sample was made of CD4+ T cells from blood. This sequence originates from a human donor with classical Hodgkin lymphoma. The chain carries TRBV5-1 and TRBJ2-3; D gene unclear. The CDR3: CASSFGDTQYF. The CDR3 bases are TGCGCCAGCAGCTTCGGAGATACGCAGTATTTT. The variable domain in full, with the rest retrieved from reference TRBV5-1 and TRBJ2-3, is KAGVTQTPRYLIKTRGQQVTLSCSPISGHRSVSWYQQTPGQGLQFLFEYFSETQRNKGNFPGRFSGRQFSNSRSEMNVSTLELGDSALYLCASSFGDTQYFGPGTRLTVL.